The present T cell receptor (beta chain) was sequenced within a study of Tregs in tolerant kidney transplant recipients. Study conclusions and caveats: Biological reproducibility was not directly addressed, but technical replication error appeared minimal. Few patients were studied, so findings need validation in larger groups.

V was pared by 3 bases and J by 4 bases, with 6 bases of the junction left unmatched. CDR3 size: 15 residues. CDR1 and CDR2 from the germline V gene are SGDLS and YYNGEE. CD4+CD25+CD127- Tregs, CD4+CD25- non-Tregs, CD4 and CD8 cells were sorted. This clone was detected once. What it binds is unknown. The repertoire was sequenced with immunoSEQ multiplex PCR; TCRdb's copy has only in-frame clones and lacks some. The table has around 50,000 clones, around 83% seen once. The chain combines TRBV9 with TRBJ2-1; 8 bases agree with TRBD2. Specimen: CD4+ T cells from blood. This clonotype was sampled from a human donor in good health. Written as DNA, the CDR3 is TGTGCCAGCAGCGGGGGACTAGAGGGTTACAATGAGCAGTTCTTC. Translated: CASSGGLEGYNEQFF.